The 6 T cell receptor beta chains presented below share a single source sample, sequenced in a study of cytomegalovirus exposure and HLA in healthy donors. In the PCR, 60 Vbeta and 13 Jbeta primers were used. Using immunoSEQ multiplex PCR, the repertoire was profiled, and TCRdb retains in-frame clones only, with some absent. Of around 180,000 clones in the sample, roughly 78% were seen once. The sequencing sample was made of PBMCs. Receptors originate from a woman between 50 and 59 years old in good health and CMV-seropositive.

The chain combines TRBV5-6 with TRBJ1-4; a weak D match, TRBD1 (5 bases). CDR1 and CDR2 from the germline V gene are SGHDT and YYEEEE. With 4 bases removed from V and 2 bases from J, the gap between germline ends came to 9 bases. This CDR3 spans 14 amino acids. CDR3 DNA: TGTGCCAGCAGCCTAGGACACACTAATGAAAAACTGTTTTTT. Translation: CASSLGHTNEKLFF.

J is TRBJ2-6 and V is TRBV5-4; 9 bases are shared with TRBD1. Unmatched junction bases numbered 2, after V lost 1 base and J lost 0 bases. The germline gives CDR1 SGHNT, CDR2 YYREEE (reference sequence). This CDR3 region has 17 residues. This CDR3 is CASSLMDRGSGANVLTF. The CDR3 DNA follows: TGTGCCAGCAGCTTGATGGACAGGGGCTCTGGGGCCAACGTCCTGACTTTC.

The gene calls are TRBV5-5 and TRBJ1-6, with D perhaps TRBD1 (5 bases). Germline CDR1 SGHKS, CDR2 YYEKEE (reference sequence). Trimming removed 3 bases from V and 8 bases from J, with 12 bases in between. This CDR3 comprises 14 residues. In DNA, the CDR3 is TGTGCCAGCAGCTCCCGACAGCTCGATTCACCCCTCCACTTT. Amino acids: CASSSRQLDSPLHF.

V and J are TRBV5-1 and TRBJ1-2; TRBD1 might be the D (6 bases). CDR1 is SGHRS, CDR2 YFSETQ, per germline. The CDR3 sequence is 13 residues long. Trimming removed 0 bases at V and 8 bases at J, with 11 bases between. The CDR3 DNA follows: TGCGCCAGCAGCTTGGGAGGGGGAGAAGGCTACACCTTC. This codes for CASSLGGGEGYTF.

This chain links TRBV4-1 with TRBJ1-2; D call uncertain. Germline CDR1 and CDR2: MGHRA and YSYEKL. V was trimmed by 2 bases and J by 8 bases, leaving 18 bases between them. The CDR3 sequence is 15 residues long. The CDR3 DNA reads as TGCGCCAGCAGCCAACCTGGGCAGTCCAGTCGCGGCTACACCTTC. It yields the protein CASSQPGQSSRGYTF.

This chain uses TRBV6-1 with TRBJ2-3; 7 positions agree with TRBD1. V trimming: 3 bases; J trimming: 8 bases; junction bases outside the gene matches: 17. Germline assignment: CDR1 MNHNS and CDR2 SASEGT. There are 17 residues in the CDR3. The CDR3 nucleotides read TGTGCCAGCAGTGACTATCCAGGGGGTCGTACAGATGGTACGCAGTATTTT. The encoded protein is CASSDYPGGRTDGTQYF.